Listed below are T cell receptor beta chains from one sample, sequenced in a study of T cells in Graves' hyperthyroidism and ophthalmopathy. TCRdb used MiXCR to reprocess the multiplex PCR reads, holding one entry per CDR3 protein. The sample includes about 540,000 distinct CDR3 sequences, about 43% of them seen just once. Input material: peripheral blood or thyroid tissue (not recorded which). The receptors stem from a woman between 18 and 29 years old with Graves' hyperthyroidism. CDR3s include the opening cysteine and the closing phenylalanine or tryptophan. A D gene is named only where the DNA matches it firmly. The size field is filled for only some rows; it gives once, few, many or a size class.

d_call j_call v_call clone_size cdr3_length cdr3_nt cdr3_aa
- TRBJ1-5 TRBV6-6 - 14 TGTGCCAGCAGTGACACTGGGGTCATGTCGGCCCAGCATTTT CASSDTGVMSAQHF
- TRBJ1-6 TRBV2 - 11 TGTGCCAGTGTGGGGCCTTCACCCCTCCACTTT CASVGPSPLHF
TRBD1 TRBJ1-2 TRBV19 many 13 TGTGCCAGTAGCGGACCAGGGGGCTATGGCTACACCTTC CASSGPGGYGYTF
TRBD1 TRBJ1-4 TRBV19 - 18 TGTGCCAGTACCGCAAGAACCGGGACAGGGGGCAGTAATGAAAAACTGTTTTTT CASTARTGTGGSNEKLFF
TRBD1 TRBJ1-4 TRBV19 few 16 TGTGCCAGTAGTCCCCGGGACAGTGCAACTAATGAAAAACTGTTTTTT CASSPRDSATNEKLFF
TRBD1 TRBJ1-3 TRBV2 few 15 TGTGCCAGCAGCCAAGGGACAGGCTCTGGAAACACCATATATTTT CASSQGTGSGNTIYF
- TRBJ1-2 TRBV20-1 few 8 TGCACCCCATGCGGCTACACCTTC CTPCGYTF
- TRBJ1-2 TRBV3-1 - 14 TGTGCCAGCAGCCAACAGGGGAGATCAGATGGCTACACCTTC CASSQQGRSDGYTF
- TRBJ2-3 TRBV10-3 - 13 TGTGCCATCAGTGAGGTGGGCACAGATACGCAGTATTTT CAISEVGTDTQYF
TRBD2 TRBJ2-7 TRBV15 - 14 TGTGCCACCAGCGAAACTAGCGGGAGCTACGAGCAGTACTTC CATSETSGSYEQYF
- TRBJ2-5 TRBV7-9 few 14 TGTGCCAGCAGTCTTAGACCTCCGAAAGAGACCCAGTACTTC CASSLRPPKETQYF
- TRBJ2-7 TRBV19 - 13 TGTGCCTGGGCTTTGGACGCAGCCTACGAGCAGTACTTC CAWALDAAYEQYF
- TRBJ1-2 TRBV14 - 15 TGTGCCAGCAGCCAAGCTCCGGGACGATTTTATGGCTACACCTTC CASSQAPGRFYGYTF
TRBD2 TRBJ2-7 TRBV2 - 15 TGTGCCAGCAGTGAAGCGGGGGGGTTGGTCAACGAGCAGTACTTC CASSEAGGLVNEQYF
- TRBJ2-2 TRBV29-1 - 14 TGCAGCGTTGAAGATCCGTATAACACCGGGGAGCTGTTTTTT CSVEDPYNTGELFF
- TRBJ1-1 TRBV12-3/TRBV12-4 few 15 TGTGCCAGCAGTGCACCTGGGACGGGGAACACTGAAGCTTTCTTT CASSAPGTGNTEAFF
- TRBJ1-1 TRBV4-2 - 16 TGTGCCAGCAGCCCCCCCTACAGGACCCAGAACACTGAAGCTTTCTTT CASSPPYRTQNTEAFF
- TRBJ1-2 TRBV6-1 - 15 TGTGCCAGCAGTTTTTCAATCCGAGGGAGCTATGGCTACACCTTC CASSFSIRGSYGYTF
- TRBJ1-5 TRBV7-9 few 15 TGTGCCAGCAGCTGGGGGACCCAAAGCAATCAGCCCCAGCATTTT CASSWGTQSNQPQHF
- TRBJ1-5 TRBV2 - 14 TGTGCCAGCAATCCGGCAAGTAGCAATCAGCCCCAGCATTTT CASNPASSNQPQHF
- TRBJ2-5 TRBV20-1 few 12 TGCAGCGAGAGGACAGTCCAAGAGACCCAGTACTTC CSERTVQETQYF
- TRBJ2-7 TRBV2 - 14 TGTGCCAGCAGCTTAGCAGGACAGACCTACGAGCAGTACTTC CASSLAGQTYEQYF
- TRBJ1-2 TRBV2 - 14 TGTGCCAGCAGTGAAGTGGGTGAAGGGCGAGGCTACACCTTC CASSEVGEGRGYTF
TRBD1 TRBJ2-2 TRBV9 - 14 TGTGCCAGCAGTTGGCGGGACAGGCGGCCGGAGCTGTTTTTT CASSWRDRRPELFF
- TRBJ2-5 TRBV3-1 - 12 TGTGCCAGCAGCCAGATCGCGGAGACCCAGTACTTC CASSQIAETQYF
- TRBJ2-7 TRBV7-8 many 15 TGTGCCAGCAGCTTAGCTCAGGGGGGCGTCTACGAGCAGTACTTC CASSLAQGGVYEQYF
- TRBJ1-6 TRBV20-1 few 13 TGCAGTGCTAGTGACGGGTGGAATTCACCCCTCCACTTT CSASDGWNSPLHF
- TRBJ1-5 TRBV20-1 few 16 TGCAGTGCTAACGCCGGGACGGGGCTCTGGAATCAGCCCCAGCATTTT CSANAGTGLWNQPQHF
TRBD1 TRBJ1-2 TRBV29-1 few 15 TGCAGCGTCCACACCCCCGGGACAGGAACCTATGGCTACACCTTC CSVHTPGTGTYGYTF
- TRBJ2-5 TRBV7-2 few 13 TGTGCCAGCAAGGCAGGGAATCAAGAGACCCAGTACTTC CASKAGNQETQYF
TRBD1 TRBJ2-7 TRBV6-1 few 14 TGTGCCAGCAGGCCCGGGACAGGGAAATCCGAGCAGTACTTC CASRPGTGKSEQYF
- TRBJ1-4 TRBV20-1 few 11 TGCAGTGCTAGAGTCGCAGAAAAACTGTTTTTT CSARVAEKLFF
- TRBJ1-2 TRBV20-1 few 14 TGCAGTGCACCACCGGGACGGCTGAACTATGGCTACACCTTC CSAPPGRLNYGYTF
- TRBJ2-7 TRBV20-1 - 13 TGCAGTGCCCCCCGGGGGTTTCACTACGAGCAGTACTTC CSAPRGFHYEQYF
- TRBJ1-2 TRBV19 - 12 TGTGCCAGTAGTCCTCCAGGGCAAGGCTACACCTTC CASSPPGQGYTF
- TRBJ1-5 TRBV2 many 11 TGTGCCAGCAGAGGTTCTCAGCCCCAGCATTTT CASRGSQPQHF
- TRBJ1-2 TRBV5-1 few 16 TGCGCCAGCAGCTTGGGGTTAGGGAAGACCCTTGAGGGCTACACCTTC CASSLGLGKTLEGYTF
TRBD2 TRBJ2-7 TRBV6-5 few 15 TGTGCCAGCAGTTCCGGACTAGCGGCCTCCTACGAGCAGTACTTC CASSSGLAASYEQYF
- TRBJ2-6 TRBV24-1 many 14 TGTGCCACCAGTGATCTTCTTGGAGCCAACGTCCTGACTTTC CATSDLLGANVLTF
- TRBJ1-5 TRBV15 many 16 TGTGCCACCAGCAGAGATGGATTAGATAGCAATCAGCCCCAGCATTTT CATSRDGLDSNQPQHF
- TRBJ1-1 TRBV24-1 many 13 TGTGCCATCACGAATGGGGCGAGCACTGAAGCTTTCTTT CAITNGASTEAFF
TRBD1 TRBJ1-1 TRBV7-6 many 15 TGTGCCAGCAGCCAAGGACAGGGTGTAAACACTGAAGCTTTCTTT CASSQGQGVNTEAFF
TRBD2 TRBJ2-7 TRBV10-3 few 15 TGTGCCAGCAGTAGGACTAGCGGGTTCTCCTACGAGCAGTACTTC CASSRTSGFSYEQYF